Below are 8 T cell receptor beta chains sequenced from a single sample in a study of Ad26.COV2.S vaccination and SARS-CoV-2 variants. Measured with immunoSEQ multiplex PCR; TCRdb has only the in-frame clones, and not every one. Among hundreds of thousands of clones listed, approximately 88% were seen once. Sample treatment: around 19 received Ad26.COV2.S at low or high dose, single or two shots; about 5 received placebo; per-sample allocation not given. Sampling was performed 63 days after the first vaccine or placebo injection. The sequencing here drew on peripheral blood, taken in a trial of Ad26.COV2.S vaccine versus placebo. The receptors derive from a person between 18 and 60 years old who received the Ad26.COV2.S COVID-19 vaccine or a placebo.

This clone has just a few counts. J is TRBJ1-1 and V is TRBV5-4; D is ambiguous. Germline V lookup: CDR1 SGHNT, CDR2 YYREEE (reference sequence). The CDR3 extends over 16 amino acids. Trimming removed 3 bases from V and 6 bases from J, with 21 bases in between. The DNA for the CDR3 is TGTGCCAGCAGCTCCTCTTCTCTGGGGAGTTGGTCTGAAGCTTTCTTT. Its translation is CASSSSSLGSWSEAFF.

This clone appeared a single time. This chain links TRBV6-5 with TRBJ2-5, with D possibly TRBD1 on 7 matching bases. In germline, CDR1 is MNHEY, CDR2 SVGAGI. Trimming pared 7 bases from V and 7 bases from J, leaving 10 bases between. CDR3 size: 11 residues. The CDR3 nucleotides read TGTGCCAGCATCCAGGGGGGGACCCAGTACTTC. The encoded protein is CASIQGGTQYF.

CDR3 nucleotide sequence: TGTGCCAGCAGCGCCGCGGGGGGGCCCTACAATGAGCAGTTCTTC. This sequence encodes CASSAAGGPYNEQFF. The chain combines TRBV4-2 with TRBJ2-1; 9 nucleotides align to TRBD2. The length of the CDR3 is 15 residues. J was trimmed by 2 bases and V by 5 bases; bases with no gene match: 4. Germline CDR1 is LGHNA and CDR2 is YNFKEQ.

The CDR3 region is CASTPVAGSFEKLFF. CDR3 in DNA: TGTGCCAGCACCCCCGTGGCAGGGAGTTTTGAAAAACTGTTTTTT. The chain carries TRBV27 and TRBJ1-4, with TRBD1 as a possible D gene (5 bases). The germline gives CDR1 MNHEY, CDR2 SMNVEV (reference sequence). The CDR3 loop spans 15 amino acids. The ends were cut back, 7 bases at V and 7 bases at J, with 19 bases in the middle. The complete variable domain, with remaining parts taken from reference TRBV27 and TRBJ1-4, reads EAQVTQNPRYLITVTGKKLTVTCSQNMNHEYMSWYRQDPGLGLRQIYYSMNVEVTDKGDVPEGYKVSRKEKRNFPLILESPSPNQTSLYFCASTPVAGSFEKLFFGSGTQLSVL.

The chain is built from TRBV2 and TRBJ1-4; 10 bases are shared with TRBD1. The CDR3 runs to 14 residues. Losses at the gene ends were 8 bases for V and 7 bases for J; bases not matched to a gene: 7. CDR1 is SNHLY and CDR2 is FYNNEI in the germline V gene. CDR3: CASGGQGVLEKLFF. Written as DNA, the CDR3 is TGTGCCAGCGGTGGACAGGGGGTACTTGAAAAACTGTTTTTT.

The rearrangement links TRBV3-1 (or the pseudogene TRBV3-2) to TRBJ2-1; 10 nucleotides match TRBD2. The CDR3 extends over 17 amino acids. V was pared by 1 base and J by 3 bases, with 6 bases of the junction left unmatched. Germline V gives CDR1 LGHDT, CDR2 YNNKEL (reference sequence). The CDR3 region is CASSQGPAGGVYNEQFF. The CDR3 nucleotides are TGTGCCAGCAGCCAAGGTCCAGCGGGGGGGGTCTACAATGAGCAGTTCTTC.

This sequence joins TRBV30 and TRBJ2-1; 8 positions agree with TRBD2. Losses at the gene ends were 4 bases for V and 6 bases for J; bases not matched to a gene: 8. Germline lookup yields CDR1 GTSNPN and CDR2 SVGIG (reference sequence). The CDR3 loop spans 14 amino acids. This chain's CDR3 is CAWTGSGKGNEQFF. CDR3 nucleotide sequence: TGTGCCTGGACAGGTAGCGGGAAGGGCAATGAGCAGTTCTTC.

The chain is built from TRBV19 and TRBJ1-2, with 9 positions matching TRBD1. Germline V gene lookup returns CDR1 LNHDA and CDR2 SQIVND (reference sequence). The CDR3 has 14 residues. V trimming: 6 bases; J trimming: 2 bases; junction bases outside the gene matches: 4. The CDR3 region has the DNA TGTGCCAGTAGCCTCGGACAGGGGAACTATGGCTACACCTTC. Amino acids: CASSLGQGNYGYTF.